Given below is one T cell receptor beta chain in context. Its matching antigen is unknown. The data originate from a study of vaccination effects on CD4 cells after COVID-19. For the study at large: Within the ViraFEST assay, antigen-specific CD4+ T cells underwent expansion with viral peptide pools prior to sequencing. A few convalescent patients were sampled after vaccination (early and late). After the second dose, samples were taken at median day 72. With about 9.8 ug/ml peptides and about 9.5 IU/ml IL-2, roughly 2.1 million PBMC per well were cultured.

Cultured cells yielded isolated CD4+ T cells after 10 to 11 days. By PCR, the person was confirmed to have had SARS-CoV-2 infection between March and December 2020. All participants had two doses of either the BNT162b2 or mRNA-1273 vaccine. The data were produced by immunoSEQ multiplex PCR, yet TCRdb's version contains in-frame clones alone and is incomplete. The sample contains nearly 50,000 clones, 65% to 75% of which appear only once. Trimming stripped 0 bases from V and 4 bases from J, with 26 bases between. The V gene's germline CDR1 is SGHRS and CDR2 YFSETQ. The CDR3 spans 21 residues. The starting material was CD4+ T cells from PBMCs cultured without peptide, obtained after COVID-19 vaccination. This chain connects TRBV5-1 to TRBJ2-6; D perhaps matches TRBD2 (6 bases). The sequence came from a human donor who had a prior SARS-CoV-2 infection. The CDR3 DNA reads TGCGCCAGCAGCTTGGACGGGGGAAGGACCCACCAAGGCTCAGGGGCCAACGTCCTGACTTTC. This encodes CASSLDGGRTHQGSGANVLTF. The full variable domain, with the rest looked up from reference TRBV5-1 and TRBJ2-6, is KAGVTQTPRYLIKTRGQQVTLSCSPISGHRSVSWYQQTPGQGLQFLFEYFSETQRNKGNFPGRFSGRQFSNSRSEMNVSTLELGDSALYLCASSLDGGRTHQGSGANVLTFGAGSRLTVL.